This entry features one T cell receptor beta chain sequence. What it recognizes is unknown. V lost 5 bases and J lost 3; bases outside the gene matches: 6. The CDR3 runs 14 residues. CDR1 is SEHNR and CDR2 is FQNEAQ in the germline V gene (reference sequence). This specimen belongs to a study of response to subunit inactivated influenza vaccine. Study-level points and caveats: The study's authors posited that every seasonal influenza vaccination enlists few new T cells.

MiXCR was run by TCRdb on the RT-PCR reads, yielding one entry per CDR3 protein. The profile shows about 540,000 distinct CDR3 sequences, under 25% of them singletons. The data were also submitted as part of a second study, on T cells expressing NK-cell markers. Per that paper: 5'RACE template switching built TCR beta cDNA with unique molecular identifiers. Source material for TCR beta repertoires consisted of sorted CD3+CD56+NKG2C+, CD3+CD56+NKG2C- and CD3+CD56-NKG2C+ T cells.

Sequences were derived from CD4+ T cells sorted from PBMCs, sampled roughly 13 days after vaccination. The chain carries TRBV7-9 and TRBJ2-5; 7 nucleotides line up with TRBD2. This TCR came from a man aged 45 to 65 who received an inactivated influenza vaccine. DNA for the CDR3: TGTGCCAGCAGCCTCCGGGACTACGAAGAGACCCAGTACTTC. As protein: CASSLRDYEETQYF.